Presented here are 2 T cell receptor beta chains from one specimen sequenced in a study of TIL therapy for anti-PD-1-resistant metastatic lung cancer. Sample time point: pre-treatment sample, taken before nivolumab and TIL therapy. This was the immunoSEQ v3 assay. TCRdb keeps only in-frame clones here, not all; method: immunoSEQ multiplex PCR. The sample shows about 36,000 clones, roughly 80% of them seen only once. The sample consisted of blood, taken at baseline. Receptors originate from a person aged 25-85 years with non-small cell lung cancer.

The gene calls are TRBV28 and TRBJ1-5; maybe TRBD1 (5 bases). Germline V lookup: CDR1 MDHEN, CDR2 SYDVKM. Trimming pared 7 bases from V and 9 bases from J, leaving 13 bases between. The CDR3 sequence is 12 residues long. CDR3 sequence (DNA): TGTGCCAGCACCCAAGATAGGGGGCCCCAGCATTTT. The encoded protein is CASTQDRGPQHF.

This clone has more than one count but fewer than ten. The chain is built from TRBV6-1 and TRBJ1-5, with no clear D. The germline V gene has CDR1 MNHNS and CDR2 SASEGT. Between the trimmed V and J ends, which lost 1 base and 5 bases, there was a span of 12 bases. This CDR3 contains 15 residues. The CDR3 DNA reads as TGTGCCAGCAGTGAAGAGGTTGGCCTCGATCAGCCCCAGCATTTT. Its protein product is CASSEEVGLDQPQHF.